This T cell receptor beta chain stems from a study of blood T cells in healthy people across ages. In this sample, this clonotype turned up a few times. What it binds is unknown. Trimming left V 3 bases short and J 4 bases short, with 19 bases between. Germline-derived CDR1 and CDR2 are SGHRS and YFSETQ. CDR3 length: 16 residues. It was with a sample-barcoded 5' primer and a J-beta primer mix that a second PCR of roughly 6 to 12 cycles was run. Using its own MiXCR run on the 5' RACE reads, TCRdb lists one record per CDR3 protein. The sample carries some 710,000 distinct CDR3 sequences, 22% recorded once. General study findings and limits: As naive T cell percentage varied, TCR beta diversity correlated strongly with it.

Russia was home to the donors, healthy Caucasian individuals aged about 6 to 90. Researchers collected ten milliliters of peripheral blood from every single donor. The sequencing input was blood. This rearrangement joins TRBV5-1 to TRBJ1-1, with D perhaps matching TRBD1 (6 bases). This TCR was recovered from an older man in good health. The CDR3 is CASSSNNRVAGTEAFF. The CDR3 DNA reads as TGCGCCAGCAGCTCTAATAACAGGGTCGCGGGCACTGAAGCTTTCTTT.